This T cell receptor beta chain comes out of a study of PD-L1 blockade in urothelial cancer. In the study overall: Researchers looked at the blood 3 weeks (second dose) and 6 weeks after treatment began.

Time point noted: peripheral blood 6 weeks after treatment start. Patients in the study were battling locally advanced or metastatic urothelial carcinoma. Profiled with immunoSEQ multiplex PCR; TCRdb holds only in-frame clones, not every one. The table has around 110,000 clones, about 89% seen once. The CDR3 sequence is 14 residues long. The V gene end was trimmed by 2 bases and the J gene end by 10 bases; junction bases not matched to a gene: 7. CDR1 is SGHAT and CDR2 is FQNNGV in the germline V gene. This clone was seen only once. Sample: PBMCs, taken around atezolizumab (anti-PD-L1) treatment. The V call is TRBV11-2, the J call TRBJ2-1, with 8 bases matching TRBD2. The source is a man aged 55 to 70 with urothelial cancer. CDR3: CASSLFIGGREQFF. CDR3 sequence (DNA): TGTGCCAGCAGCTTATTTATTGGCGGGAGGGAGCAGTTCTTC.